A single T cell receptor (beta chain) is shown here with its context. Its target is unknown. The entry originates in a study of cytomegalovirus exposure and HLA in healthy donors. Study observations and caveats: In an earlier analysis, most TCR beta V segments were productive about 87% or about 30% of the time.

PCR amplification relied on 60 Vbeta primers (plus 13 Jbeta primers). Clones were sequenced by immunoSEQ multiplex PCR, and TCRdb holds only the in-frame ones, with some missing. This table holds some 170,000 clones, around four fifths found once. This CDR3 has 14 amino acids. J was trimmed by 4 bases and V by 7 bases; bases with no gene match: 6. The germline V gene has CDR1 SNHLY and CDR2 FYNNEI. The TCR sequence derives from a man aged 18 to 29 in good health and CMV-seropositive. Source material: PBMCs. The chain couples TRBV2 to TRBJ1-4; 7 bases fit TRBD1. CDR3 in amino acids: CASNRDRVNEKLFF. For the CDR3, the DNA is TGTGCCAGCAACCGGGACAGAGTTAATGAAAAACTGTTTTTT.